The 6 T cell receptor beta chains listed next were all sequenced from one sample in a study of blood T cell repertoires in COVID-19. TCRdb's table, derived via immunoSEQ multiplex PCR, lists solely in-frame clones and lacks some. The sample lists 190,000 or so clones, 87% occurring once. Sample: PBMCs or T cells enriched from blood (not recorded which). Receptor source: a man aged 18 to 29 with acute COVID-19.

The chain carries TRBV30 and TRBJ1-6; the D gene is possibly TRBD1 (6 bases). The germline V and J ends were trimmed by 1 base and 6 bases, with 7 bases remaining between them. This CDR3 contains 13 residues. Germline-derived CDR1 and CDR2 are GTSNPN and SVGIG (reference sequence). CDR3 bases: TGTGCCTGGAGTGGGACAGCTAATTCACCCCTCCACTTT. This encodes CAWSGTANSPLHF.

This clone appeared a few times. The V call is TRBV2, the J call TRBJ1-2, with 7 bases aligning to TRBD1. The CDR3 totals 15 residues. Germline CDR1 SNHLY, CDR2 FYNNEI. Trimming removed 6 bases from V and 4 bases from J; junction bases left unmatched: 11. The chain's CDR3 is CASRLNPGTAYGYTF. The DNA of the CDR3 is TGTGCCAGCAGACTAAACCCCGGGACAGCCTATGGCTACACCTTC. Variable domain in full (rest from reference TRBV2 and TRBJ1-2): EPEVTQTPSHQVTQMGQEVILRCVPISNHLYFYWYRQILGQKVEFLVSFYNNEISEKSEIFDDQFSVERPDGSNFTLKIRSTKLEDSAMYFCASRLNPGTAYGYTFGSGTRLTVV.

This clone was detected a few times. The chain couples TRBV13 to TRBJ1-5; maybe TRBD1 (6 bases). The V and J ends lost 3 bases and 5 bases respectively, with 17 bases between them. This CDR3 comprises 16 residues. Germline lookup yields CDR1 PRHDT and CDR2 FYEKMQ (reference sequence). CDR3 nucleotide sequence: TGTGCCAGCAGCTTTGGGGGGGGGCACTTGGATCAGCCCCAGCATTTT. Translation gives CASSFGGGHLDQPQHF. The complete variable domain, with remaining parts taken from reference TRBV13 and TRBJ1-5, reads AAGVIQSPRHLIKEKRETATLKCYPIPRHDTVYWYQQGPGQDPQFLISFYEKMQSDKGSIPDRFSAQQFSDYHSELNMSSLELGDSALYFCASSFGGGHLDQPQHFGDGTRLSIL.

This chain uses TRBV7-9 with TRBJ2-7, with TRBD2 identical over 10 bases. The CDR3 sequence is 15 residues long. Germline CDR1 reads SEHNR; CDR2 reads FQNEAQ (reference sequence). With 6 bases clipped from V and 2 bases from J, the junction kept 7 bases outside the gene matches. The CDR3 nucleotides read TGTGCCAGCAGTCCTAGGACTAGCGGAGCCTACGAGCAGTACTTC. Its translation is CASSPRTSGAYEQYF.

The gene calls are TRBV7-9 and TRBJ1-2, with 8 bases fitting TRBD1. Germline CDR1 and CDR2: SEHNR and FQNEAQ (reference sequence). V gave up 4 bases and J gave up 3 bases; unmatched junction bases: 4. The CDR3 spans 14 residues. The DNA for the CDR3 is TGTGCCAGCAGCTCGGGACAGGTAGACTATGGCTACACCTTC. Protein sequence: CASSSGQVDYGYTF. The full variable domain, in which reference TRBV7-9 and TRBJ1-2 provide the parts outside the CDR3, is DTGVSQNPRHKITKRGQNVTFRCDPISEHNRLYWYRQTLGQGPEFLTYFQNEAQLEKSRLLSDRFSAERPKGSFSTLEIQRTEQGDSAMYLCASSSGQVDYGYTFGSGTRLTVV.

The CDR3 region is CASSIGGQPQHF. CDR3 DNA: TGTGCCAGTAGTATAGGAGGCCAGCCCCAGCATTTT. This rearrangement joins TRBV19 to TRBJ1-5; no definite D call. V was clipped by 1 base and J by 7 bases, with 5 bases between them. The CDR3 sequence is 12 residues long. Germline loops: CDR1 LNHDA, CDR2 SQIVND (reference sequence).